This T cell receptor (beta chain) was sequenced for a study of blood T cell repertoires in COVID-19. Overall study: T cells, B-cell-depleted T cells, or PBMCs supplied cDNA or gDNA.

The CDR3 contains 12 residues. In the authors' methods: Amplified reference gene primers provided the basis for estimating nucleated cell counts. Some clones are missing from TCRdb's copy, which holds only in-frame ones; the method was immunoSEQ multiplex PCR. V, J and clone size were drawn from that table, and D and trimming were deduced from the DNA. The table includes fewer than 65,000 clones, 70% to 90% detected once. The chain joins TRBV21-1 to TRBJ2-3; the table's TRBD2 call for D was not verified on the DNA. TRBV21-1 is described as a pseudogene. What was sequenced was peripheral blood. The TCR was taken from a man aged 55 to 70 with acute or convalescent COVID-19. The CDR3 here is CASALRGDTQYF. Written as DNA, the CDR3 is TGTGCCAGCGCCCTACGCGGGGATACGCAGTATTTT.